What follows are 20 T cell receptor beta chains derived from one specimen sequenced in a study of T cell responses to AZD1222 COVID-19 vaccine. Clones were sequenced by immunoSEQ multiplex PCR, and TCRdb holds only the in-frame ones, with some missing. The data show some 100,000 clones, roughly 87% seen once. Source: peripheral blood, taken on day 0 of AZD1222 vaccination. These receptors all come from an adult in good health.

J is TRBJ2-7 and V is TRBV4-2; weak D call: TRBD2 (6 bases). Between the trimmed V and J ends, which lost 1 base and 2 bases, there was a span of 12 bases. Germline CDR1 reads LGHNA; CDR2 reads YNFKEQ. The CDR3 sequence is 15 residues long. The CDR3 protein is CASSQGLATTYEQYF. CDR3 sequence (DNA): TGTGCCAGCAGCCAAGGGCTAGCGACAACCTACGAGCAGTACTTC.

This clone was observed once. The genes are TRBV19 and TRBJ2-1; either TRBD1 or TRBD2 may supply D (5 bases each). V lost 5 bases and J 0 bases, leaving 14 bases between the germline ends. This CDR3 contains 16 residues. Germline CDR1 is LNHDA and CDR2 is SQIVND (reference sequence). CDR3 DNA: TGTGCCAGTAGTTTGACCTCAGGGAGCTCCTACAATGAGCAGTTCTTC. Translated: CASSLTSGSSYNEQFF.

There are a few counts of this clone. V gene TRBV7-9 combines with J gene TRBJ1-1, with 10 nucleotides matching TRBD1. From germline, CDR1 is SEHNR and CDR2 FQNEAQ (reference sequence). The trim removed 5 bases at V and 2 bases at J, leaving 11 bases unmatched. The CDR3 is 17 amino acids. This CDR3 reads CASSPTRTGGINTEAFF. For the CDR3, the DNA is TGTGCCAGCAGCCCAACCAGGACAGGGGGGATAAACACTGAAGCTTTCTTT.

The gene calls are TRBV6-2 or TRBV6-3 and TRBJ2-7; D remains ambiguous. V lost 5 bases to trimming and J lost 0 bases, with 14 bases between them. The CDR3 loop spans 15 amino acids. Germline V lookup: CDR1 MNHEY, CDR2 SVGEGT. The chain's CDR3 is CASSIEALPSYEQYF. The CDR3 nucleotides read TGTGCCAGCAGTATTGAGGCGCTACCCTCCTACGAGCAGTACTTC.

V gene TRBV3-1 (or the pseudogene TRBV3-2) combines with J gene TRBJ1-1; D gene unclear. V shed 6 bases and J shed 1 base, with 18 bases lying between them. Germline V gene data show CDR1 as LGHDT and CDR2 as YNNKEL (reference sequence). This CDR3 has 16 residues. CDR3 nucleotide sequence: TGTGCCAGCAGGAAAGAGCCCCAATGGTCGAACACTGAAGCTTTCTTT. Protein product: CASRKEPQWSNTEAFF.

The rearrangement uses TRBV6-6 and TRBJ1-5; D possibly corresponds to TRBD1 (6 bases). Germline V CDR1 and CDR2: MNHNY, SVGAGI (reference sequence). The V end lost 10 bases, the J end lost 0 bases, and 10 bases lay between the germline ends. The CDR3 covers 13 residues. For the CDR3, the DNA is TGTGCCACTAGGGACACTAGCAATCAGCCCCAGCATTTT. Protein: CATRDTSNQPQHF.

The chain couples TRBV10-3 to TRBJ2-7; 12 positions match TRBD2. Germline V CDR1 and CDR2: ENHRY, SYGVKD. The CDR3 is 20 residues long. Losses at the gene ends were 6 bases for V and 4 bases for J; bases not matched to a gene: 22. The CDR3 region is CAISHPTSGSPMNPAYEQYF. CDR3 coding DNA: TGTGCCATCAGCCACCCGACTAGCGGGAGTCCAATGAACCCGGCTTACGAGCAGTACTTC.

The genes are TRBV5-1 and TRBJ2-3; D not resolved. The V end lost 4 bases, the J end lost 0 bases, and 6 bases lay between the germline ends. The germline V gene has CDR1 SGHRS and CDR2 YFSETQ. The CDR3 runs 13 residues. The CDR3 coding sequence is TGCGCCAGCAGCGTAACTAGCACAGATACGCAGTATTTT. It yields the protein CASSVTSTDTQYF.

The chain links TRBV27 to TRBJ2-5; D is unresolved. CDR1 is MNHEY and CDR2 is SMNVEV in the germline V gene (reference sequence). The CDR3 sequence is 14 residues long. The V end lost 3 bases, the J end lost 0 bases, and 8 bases lay between the germline ends. The DNA of the CDR3 is TGTGCCAGCAGTTTGACACGGTACCAAGAGACCCAGTACTTC. It encodes CASSLTRYQETQYF.

This rearrangement joins TRBV7-9 to TRBJ1-1; tentatively, D is TRBD1 (6 bases). Looked up from germline, CDR1 is SEHNR and CDR2 is FQNEAQ (reference sequence). The CDR3 length is 14 residues. Trimming removed 4 bases from V and 6 bases from J, with 15 bases in between. The CDR3 spells CASSYRTARAEAFF. The CDR3, as DNA: TGTGCCAGCAGCTACCGGACAGCTAGAGCTGAAGCTTTCTTT.

The V gene is TRBV19, the J gene TRBJ1-1, with TRBD1 matching 8 bases. CDR1 and CDR2 (germline): LNHDA, SQIVND (reference sequence). Trimming took 0 bases from V and 5 from J; bases not matched to a gene: 5. The CDR3 sequence is 15 residues long. The CDR3 spells CASSIDGQGWTEAFF. CDR3 nucleotides: TGTGCCAGTAGTATAGATGGACAGGGTTGGACTGAAGCTTTCTTT.

The genes are TRBV3-1 (or the pseudogene TRBV3-2) and TRBJ1-3; D perhaps matches TRBD1 (6 bases). In germline, CDR1 is LGHDT, CDR2 YNNKEL (reference sequence). The ends were cut back, 1 base at V and 3 bases at J, with 7 bases in the middle. There are 14 residues in the CDR3. The CDR3 region is CASSQAGVGNTIYF. The CDR3 bases are TGTGCCAGCAGCCAAGCAGGGGTTGGAAACACCATATATTTT.

This sequence joins TRBV30 and TRBJ1-1, with TRBD1 identical over 8 bases. CDR1 GTSNPN and CDR2 SVGIG come from the germline V gene (reference sequence). J gave up 4 bases and V 2 bases, and 12 bases lay outside the gene matches. The CDR3 is 16 amino acids. The CDR3 spells CAWSFFRTGRATEAFF. DNA for the CDR3: TGTGCCTGGAGTTTTTTCAGGACAGGGCGGGCCACTGAAGCTTTCTTT.

J is TRBJ2-2 and V is TRBV5-1; 13 bases align to TRBD2. This CDR3 comprises 15 residues. Losses at the gene ends were 4 bases for V and 7 bases for J; bases not matched to a gene: 4. Germline assignment: CDR1 SGHRS and CDR2 YFSETQ. CDR3: CASSRTSGRGGELFF. CDR3 DNA: TGCGCCAGCAGCAGGACTAGCGGGAGAGGCGGGGAGCTGTTTTTT.

V and J are TRBV5-5 and TRBJ2-2, with D uncertain. Trimming cost V 4 bases and J 1 base, with 8 bases left between them. Germline V gene lookup returns CDR1 SGHKS and CDR2 YYEKEE (reference sequence). The CDR3 extends over 14 amino acids. CDR3 sequence (DNA): TGTGCCAGCAGCCGCCCCGTGAACACCGGGGAGCTGTTTTTT. Protein product: CASSRPVNTGELFF.

The rearrangement uses TRBV7-9 and TRBJ1-2; TRBD1 is a possible D gene (6 bases). The V gene lost 5 bases and the J gene lost 0 bases, with 13 bases spanning the gap. Per the germline V gene, CDR1 is SEHNR and CDR2 is FQNEAQ (reference sequence). The CDR3 is 15 residues long. The CDR3 is CASSRGGSANYGYTF. The CDR3 DNA follows: TGTGCCAGCAGCCGCGGGGGCTCAGCTAACTATGGCTACACCTTC.

The chain uses TRBV24-1 and TRBJ2-1; 13 positions agree with TRBD2. CDR1 and CDR2 from the germline V gene are KGHDR and SFDVKD. This CDR3 region has 16 residues. V shed 3 bases and J 5 bases; nucleotides not matched to a gene: 3. CDR3 region: CATSDKTSGRNNEQFF. CDR3 sequence (DNA): TGTGCCACCAGTGATAAGACTAGCGGGAGGAACAATGAGCAGTTCTTC.

The rearrangement links TRBV5-6 to TRBJ2-7; TRBD2 might be the D (6 bases). Germline CDR1 SGHDT, CDR2 YYEEEE. V was trimmed by 2 bases and J by 4 bases, leaving 13 bases between them. The CDR3 consists of 14 residues. The DNA for the CDR3 is TGTGCCAGCAGCTTTGCGGGGATTGGGTACGAGCAGTACTTC. Amino acid sequence: CASSFAGIGYEQYF.

The gene calls are TRBV19 and TRBJ1-1, with a weak D call TRBD1 (5 bases). With 5 bases removed from V and 1 base from J, the gap between germline ends came to 14 bases. The germline CDR1 and CDR2 sequences are LNHDA and SQIVND (reference sequence). This CDR3 has 15 amino acids. The CDR3 DNA reads as TGTGCCAGTAGTCCCCTGGGACCGGAGAACACTGAAGCTTTCTTT. Amino acids: CASSPLGPENTEAFF.

This clone was recorded a few times. The V gene is TRBV6-5, the J gene TRBJ1-5, with unresolved D. With 2 bases removed from V and 6 bases from J, the gap between germline ends came to 8 bases. CDR3 length: 13 amino acids. The V gene's germline CDR1 is MNHEY and CDR2 SVGAGI. DNA of the CDR3: TGTGCCAGCAGTTACGGCGAGGGTCAGCCCCAGCATTTT. The encoded protein is CASSYGEGQPQHF.